This TCR beta chain was sequenced for a study of control samples from healthy donors and cancer patients. Sequencing used immunoSEQ multiplex PCR; TCRdb keeps in-frame clones, though not all of them. The sample has under 130,000 clones, around 89% seen once. The trim removed 4 bases at V and 0 bases at J, leaving 11 bases unmatched. Germline CDR1 is MGHDK and CDR2 is SYGVNS. This CDR3 is built from 17 residues. This chain connects TRBV25-1 to TRBJ1-1; TRBD1 matches at 7 bases. Sequences were obtained from PBMCs. The sequence came from a man in his sixties with lung cancer. The CDR3 here is CASSGPRQGKLNTEAFF. DNA of the CDR3: TGTGCCAGCAGTGGACCCAGACAGGGTAAATTGAACACTGAAGCTTTCTTT.